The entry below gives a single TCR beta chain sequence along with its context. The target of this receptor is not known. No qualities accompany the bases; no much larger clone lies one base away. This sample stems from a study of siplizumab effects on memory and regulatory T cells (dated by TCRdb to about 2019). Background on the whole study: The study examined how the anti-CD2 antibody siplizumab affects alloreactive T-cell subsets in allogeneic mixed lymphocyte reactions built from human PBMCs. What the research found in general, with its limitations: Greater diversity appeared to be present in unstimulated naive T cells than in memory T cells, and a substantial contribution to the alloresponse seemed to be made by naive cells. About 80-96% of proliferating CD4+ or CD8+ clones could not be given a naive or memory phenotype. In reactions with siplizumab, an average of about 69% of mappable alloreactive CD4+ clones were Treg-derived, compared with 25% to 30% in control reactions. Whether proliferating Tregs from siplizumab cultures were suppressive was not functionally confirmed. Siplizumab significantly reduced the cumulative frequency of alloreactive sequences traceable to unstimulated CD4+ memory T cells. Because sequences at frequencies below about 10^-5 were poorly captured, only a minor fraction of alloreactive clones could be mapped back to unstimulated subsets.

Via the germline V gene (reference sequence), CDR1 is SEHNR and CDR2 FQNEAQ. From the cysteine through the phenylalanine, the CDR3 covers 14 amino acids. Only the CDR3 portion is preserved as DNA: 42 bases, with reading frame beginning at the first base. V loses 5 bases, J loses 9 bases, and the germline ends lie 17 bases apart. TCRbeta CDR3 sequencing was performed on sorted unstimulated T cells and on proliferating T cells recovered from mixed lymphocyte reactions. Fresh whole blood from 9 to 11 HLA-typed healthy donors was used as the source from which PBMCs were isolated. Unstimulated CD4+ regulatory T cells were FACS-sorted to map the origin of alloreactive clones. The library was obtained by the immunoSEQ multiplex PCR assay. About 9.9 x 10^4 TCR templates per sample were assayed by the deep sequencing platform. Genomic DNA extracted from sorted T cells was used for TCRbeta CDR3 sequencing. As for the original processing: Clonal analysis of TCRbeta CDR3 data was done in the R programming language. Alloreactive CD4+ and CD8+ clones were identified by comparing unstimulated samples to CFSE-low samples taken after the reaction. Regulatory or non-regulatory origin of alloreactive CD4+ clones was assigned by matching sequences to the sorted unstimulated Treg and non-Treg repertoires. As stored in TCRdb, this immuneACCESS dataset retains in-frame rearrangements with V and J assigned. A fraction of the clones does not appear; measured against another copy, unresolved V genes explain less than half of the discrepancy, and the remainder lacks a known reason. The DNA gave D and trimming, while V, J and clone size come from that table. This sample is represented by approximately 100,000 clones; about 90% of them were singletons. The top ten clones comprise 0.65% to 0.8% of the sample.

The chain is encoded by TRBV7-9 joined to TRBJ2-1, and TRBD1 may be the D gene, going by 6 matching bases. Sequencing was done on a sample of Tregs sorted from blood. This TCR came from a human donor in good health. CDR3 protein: CASSPDSLISEQFF. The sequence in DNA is TGTGCCAGCAGCCCGGACAGTTTGATTAGTGAGCAGTTCTTC.